This T cell receptor beta chain was found in a study of technical replicates of blood from a handful of donors. The data were produced by immunoSEQ multiplex PCR, yet TCRdb's version contains in-frame clones alone and is incomplete. The table lists some 79,000 clones, about 91% of them singletons. V lost 2 bases and J lost 1, with 11 bases in between. Per the germline V gene, CDR1 is MNHEY and CDR2 is SVGAGI. The CDR3 is 15 residues long. The sequencing sample was made of T cells isolated from PBMCs. The clonotype was recovered from a human donor in good health. Some clones in this sample may be carry-over from other donors' samples. V gene TRBV6-5 combines with J gene TRBJ2-5; possibly TRBD1 for D (6 bases). Here the CDR3 reads CASSYQGLSQETQYF. Here the CDR3 DNA reads TGTGCCAGCAGTTACCAGGGGTTATCCCAAGAGACCCAGTACTTC.